This TCR beta chain was recovered during a study of post-analysis software for immune sequencing data (dated by TCRdb to 2015 to 2017). Study-level background: Disease courses on record covered relapsing-remitting, secondary progressive and progressive-relapsing multiple sclerosis, though some patients had no subtype annotation. A subset of samples was prepared in parallel using single-end sample barcoding, then pooled and co-amplified after Illumina adapter ligation. The multiple sclerosis patient repertoires were compared with approximately 11 previously published healthy control repertoires from donors aged about 6 to 25 years. General conclusions and limits of the study: Normalized Chao1 diversity was significantly lower in multiple sclerosis patients than controls, suggesting substantial peripheral T-cell clonal expansion. Direct clustering with F measure revealed strong co-clustering of samples prepared in the same batch, which led to a batch-effect correction. The multiple sclerosis patient group was slightly younger than the control group. About five TRBV segments, including TRBV5-6, TRBV5-1 and TRBV20-1, were significantly more frequent in patients than controls.

The germline V gene provides CDR1 SGHTA and CDR2 FQGNSA. The V end loses 0 bases and the J end loses 11 bases, and a stretch of 13 bases separates them. From its cysteine to its phenylalanine, the CDR3 spans 13 amino acids. This entry keeps only the CDR3 DNA: 39 bases, framed from base 1. The library was made by PCR. TCRdb shows the sequencer as Illumina HiSeq 2500. To reduce PCR and sequencing biases, unique molecular identifiers were incorporated into the TCR beta cDNA libraries. Some 500,000 cDNA molecules were obtained for every 1 to 10 million input T cells, so each molecule roughly corresponded to one T cell. The same protocol used for the earlier healthy control dataset was applied to prepare and sequence the patient libraries. Samples belonging to the same batch were prepared together, multiplexed and sequenced on a shared HiSeq lane. The paper's processing steps were these. MIGEC handled the raw barcoded reads, throwing out single-read molecular identifier groups before consensus assembly and CDR3 extraction. VDJtools was used for post-analysis of the clonotype tables, with diversity normalized by down-sampling every dataset to the smallest sample size. In repertoire overlap clustering, CDR3 amino acid sequences, but not nucleotide sequences, were matched to correct batch-related cross-sample contamination. TCRdb's own reprocessing of the public reads used fastp at Q25 and MiXCR and kept productive beta chains. Entries are consolidated by CDR3 protein sequence, retaining the most common genes and DNA. The V and J calls were determined by TCRdb, not by the authors. The sample includes approximately 730,000 distinct CDR3 sequences, with just over 45% observed a single time. Around 4.7% of the sample is taken by the ten largest.

This clonotype appeared a few times. Its antigen is not yet known. There are no base qualities to consult, and no much larger clone falls within one base. To demonstrate the VDJtools post-analysis software, TCR beta repertoires were profiled from the peripheral blood of 10 to 15 young patients with multiple sclerosis. Multiple sclerosis patients were children and adolescents aged about 6 to 16 years. The sequence links TRBV7-2 to TRBJ2-5, and perhaps TRBD2 as D gene, on 5 matching bases. The TCR sequence derives from a girl aged 5 to 17 with multiple sclerosis. The material sequenced was blood. For the CDR3, the sequence is CASSLALTREQYF. The DNA reads as follows: TGTGCCAGCAGCTTAGCGCTCACGAGGGAGCAGTACTTC.